This T cell receptor (beta chain) was recovered during a study of cytomegalovirus exposure and HLA in healthy donors (dated by TCRdb to 2015 to 2018). Concerning the study at large: In an earlier analysis of 550 to 750 of the donors, 276 Gb of sequence data and some 100 million unique TCR beta sequences from 150 million to 200 million T cells were reported. An early release covering just under 650 HLA-typed donors comprised roughly 300 gigabases of sequencing data and 85 million or so unique TCR sequences. Among the approximately 400 genotyped donors, approximately 82% belonged to the genetic ancestry cluster associated with self-reported Caucasian donors. The study aimed to test whether signatures of past pathogen exposure could be identified by cataloging public T cell receptors. The T cell repertoires of roughly 660 subjects were profiled by immunosequencing and related to cytomegalovirus serostatus. Along with the roughly 670-subject first cohort, a separate validation cohort of over 90 different subjects was used. The study combined high-throughput TCR immunosequencing, statistical association of individual TCRs with disease status, and machine learning to predict cytomegalovirus infection status. A later analysis re-examined previously published TCR beta repertoires from several hundred donors and added high-resolution HLA genotyping to investigate patterns of TCR occurrence. The later analysis used no new phenotypic data to find candidate immune exposures, relying instead on TCR beta sequences and their occurrence across donors. In an earlier analysis of several hundred of the donors, high-throughput TCR beta sequencing was used to judge whether each TCR beta V gene segment behaved as functional or pseudogenic. Donor age, sex, ethnicity and CMV serostatus were compiled together with the repertoire data. In a later genetic analysis, genome-wide SNP genotypes for about three fifths of the 666 donors were used, and that subset was treated as a discovery cohort. All discovery cohort repertoires had been generated on a single sequencing platform. HLA typing covered class I and class II loci at four-digit resolution. Typing coverage varied by locus: roughly 629-640 donors for A, B, C, DRB1 and DQB1; more than 500 for DQA1; more than 600 for DPA1; around 490 for DPB1. A few DR-DQ haplotypes were handled as single units for association and clustering because linkage in the cohort was strong. Among roughly 400 genotyped donors of the cohort, an average of around 250,000 unique TCR beta nucleotide sequences was sequenced per donor, of which about 19% were non-productive. What the research found in general, with its limitations: According to a later genetic analysis, donors in an Asian-associated ancestry cluster had fewer N-insertions in productive TCRs than the approximately 690-donor mean. The sequencing pipeline was judged likely to have produced a cluster of highly shared sequence variants as a technical artifact. Strong co-occurrence of HLA alleles, especially DR and DQ, made assigning TCR associations to individual alleles difficult. The classifier was reported to diagnose cytomegalovirus status with high specificity and sensitivity in both the original and validation cohorts. In a later analysis, HLA-associated TCR beta chains showed more clonal expansion and lower generation probabilities than non-associated chains that were equally common. According to a later analysis, most CMV-associated TCR beta chains appeared to be HLA-restricted, and the HLA associations seemed to be driven largely by CMV exposure. According to a later analysis, TCR association rates differed among HLA loci, with DRB1 alleles showing the most associated TCRs and HLA-C alleles showing the fewest. A further reported finding was that TCR beta sequences accurately predicted the HLA-A and HLA-B alleles for most subjects in the first cohort. About 17 rarely observed V segments, including chromosome 9 orphons, were excluded from the earlier analysis of some 590 of the donors because counts were too low. Linkage disequilibrium might explain the correlated functional status among segregating V segments, but an unknown experimental factor could not be ruled out. The study listed 150 to 200 TCR beta chains as associated with cytomegalovirus. Specific HLA alleles were associated with over 15,000 TCR beta sequences at a false discovery rate of 0.05 in a later analysis. CMV serostatus was the only immune exposure information available for the cohort. In an earlier analysis of under 600 of the donors, most TCR beta V segments were observed in productive rearrangements about 90% or about 30% of the time, broadly matching IMGT annotations. In a later genetic analysis, a missense DCLRE1C variant was associated with V-gene and J-gene trimming of TCR beta chains, and the association was replicated in an independent cohort. The presence/absence analyses assumed that sequencing depth was roughly uniform across donors, and that assumption may not be true. Most TCR sequences were observed very rarely across donors, whereas some public TCRs were present in many individuals. In a later analysis, several top co-occurrence clusters were reported to appear linked to parvovirus B19, influenza, CMV and Epstein-Barr virus. In vitro tests confirmed that a few of the cytomegalovirus-associated TCR beta chains recognize cytomegalovirus antigens. The authors suggested that the approach could potentially be extended to other disease states and immunological phenotypes. Some IMGT-functional V segments, including TRBV6-2 and TRBV6-3, could not be told apart with the 87-base-pair reads, so those segments were excluded. Only TCR beta chains were sequenced in this cohort, and the absence of alpha or paired-chain data limited detectable features. Because HLA typing was missing for some donors at each locus, association tests included only the typed subset.

V and J lose 1 base and 15 bases, and a span of 13 bases separates them. The CDR3 has 13 amino acids, counting the end cysteine and phenylalanine. Kept here is only the CDR3 DNA, which spans 39 bases and is read in frame from base 1. From the germline V gene, CDR1 is MNHNS and CDR2 is SASEGT. The library was obtained by the immunoSEQ multiplex PCR assay. A mixture of 60 forward primers for TCR Vbeta segments and 13 reverse primers for TCR Jbeta segments was used in the multiplex PCR. The CDR3 region of rearranged TCR beta genes was amplified from genomic DNA by a multiplex PCR assay. The Illumina HiSeq System was used to sequence the amplified TCR beta libraries as 87-base-pair reads. Per the original workflow: A later analysis counted about 80 million unique TCR beta chains across the 550 to 800 repertoires, and some 12 million of these chains were shared by at least two donors. Raw reads were error-corrected and collapsed into unique sequences with a nearest-neighbor algorithm that merged closely related sequences to remove PCR and sequencing errors. V, D and J gene segments were assigned by aligning CDR3 sequences to IMGT reference sequences. For a sequence to be retained, at least a six-nucleotide match to both a V gene segment and a J gene segment was required. Rearrangements were called productive when the CDR3 lacked stop codons and stayed in frame with V and J; all others were non-productive. CDR3 was defined by IMGT convention, running from the second conserved V-encoded cysteine to the conserved J-encoded phenylalanine. In an earlier analysis of 500 to 650 of the donors, sequences lacking an unambiguous match to a single V gene segment were excluded. In an earlier analysis of roughly 600 of the donors, a V segment was called functional when productive rearrangements were above 56.7%, and segregating when the standard deviation between donors exceeded 5%. A statistical classification framework was developed to diagnose cytomegalovirus status using the catalog of TCR beta chain sequences. In a later analysis, V and J genes were assigned by comparing TCR nucleotide sequences against IMGT/GENE-DB human TR gene sequences. In a later analysis, CDR3 sequences and most-parsimonious VDJ recombination scenarios were assigned using the TCRdist pipeline. In a later analysis, every TCR beta chain was defined by the combination of its CDR3 amino acid sequence and its V-gene family, and reads without a unique V-gene family were dropped. In a later analysis, approximately 590 highly shared, low-generation-probability nucleotide sequences were removed to address suspected cross-contamination and a sequencing artifact. A later analysis calculated a clonal expansion index for each public chain from normalized within-repertoire ranks of inferred template counts. Generation probabilities in a later analysis came from a VDJ recombination model fitted to out-of-frame rearrangements, and those results were checked against IGoR. In a later analysis, TCR-TCR, TCR-HLA and TCR-CMV co-occurrence was scored with hypergeometric tests, and a repertoire-size bias correction was applied to TCR pairs. False discovery rates were estimated in a later analysis by permuting HLA or CMV assignments 20 times. In a later analysis, co-occurring TCRs were grouped using DBSCAN, and TCRdist sequence similarity was added for clustering within HLA-allele-positive subsets. Repertoires with fewer than 30,000 or more than 120,000 public chains, plus five repertoires with anomalous nucleotide sharing, were excluded from co-occurrence clustering. Imported from immuneACCESS, the table was reduced by TCRdb to in-frame sequences with V and J called. These copies leave out some clones; in studies compared against another copy, an unresolved V gene accounts for under half, and the cause of the remainder is not known. The V and J calls and clone size are taken from that table; D and trimming were inferred from the DNA. The sample contains about 180,000 clones, more than 60% of them found a single time. More than 1.4% of the sample belongs to the ten largest clones.

This clone has just a few counts. The antigen this receptor binds is unknown. Base quality data are lacking; no much larger clone is found one base away. The cohort comprised some 730 healthy bone marrow donors. At the time of sampling, every cohort member was nominally healthy, though immune exposures that went unrecorded were likely present. The donor was CMV seronegative and was included in the group of several hundred seronegative cohort members. A peripheral blood sample was collected from each donor, and TCR beta sequencing was performed on peripheral blood mononuclear cells. Genomic DNA was extracted from the blood cell samples with the Qiagen DNeasy Blood Extraction Kit.

This sequence originates from a man younger than 30 in good health and CMV-seronegative. The sample taken for sequencing was PBMCs. The chain uses TRBV6-1 and TRBJ1-6, with the D gene uncertain. The nucleotides are TGTGCCAGCAGTGAAGAGCACAGAGCCGGCCTCCACTTT. Translated, it gives CASSEEHRAGLHF.